This TCR beta chain was sequenced for a study of blood T cell repertoires in COVID-19. Study as a whole: Donors in the United States, Italy and Spain gave samples during acute or convalescent COVID-19. Nucleic acid was either cDNA or gDNA, and it came from T cells, B-cell-depleted T cells, or PBMCs.

In the authors' workflow: Reference gene primer amplification yielded estimated nucleated cell counts. Profiling relied on immunoSEQ multiplex PCR, and the TCRdb table lists in-frame clones only, not all of them. Clone size and V and J calls were adopted from that table, with D and trimming inferred from the DNA. Of some 250,000 clones in the sample, about four fifths were seen once. This CDR3 is built from 14 residues. V dropped 1 base and J dropped 6 bases, with 7 bases sitting between them. Germline values: CDR1 SEHNR, CDR2 FQNEAQ (reference sequence). Material: peripheral blood. The clonotype originates from a man younger than 45 who had recovered from COVID-19. The J gene is TRBJ1-6, the V gene TRBV7-9, with a weak D call TRBD1 (5 bases). Here the CDR3 DNA reads TGTGCCAGCAGCTTAGGGGGGGTTAATTCACCCCTCCACTTT. It is translated as CASSLGGVNSPLHF.